This TCR beta chain originates from a study of T cell repertoires in cytomegalovirus infection. Study background: Public signatures in TCR beta pointed to CMV infection and matching HLA type.

This clonotype was counted many times. Its target is not known. CDR3 size: 12 residues. The J segment lost 5 bases and the V segment lost 6 bases, leaving 1 base of the junction unmatched. Per the germline V gene, CDR1 is MDHEN and CDR2 is SYDVKM. TCRdb fed the reads into MiXCR, producing one record per CDR3 protein. The data show approximately 730,000 distinct CDR3 sequences, around 32% seen once. Findings of the study overall: Clonotype analysis showed dominance of the ex vivo response by HLA-C-restricted CMV-specific TCR beta clonotypes.

The sequencing used cultured PBMCs, collected from culture after CMV antigen stimulation. This TCR came from a human donor in good health (CMV status not recorded). Some clones in this sample may be carry-over from other donors' samples. The chain joins TRBV28 to TRBJ1-5; 7 positions agree with TRBD1. DNA of the CDR3: TGTGCCAGCAGCCAGGGGGATCAGCCCCAGCATTTT. This sequence encodes CASSQGDQPQHF.